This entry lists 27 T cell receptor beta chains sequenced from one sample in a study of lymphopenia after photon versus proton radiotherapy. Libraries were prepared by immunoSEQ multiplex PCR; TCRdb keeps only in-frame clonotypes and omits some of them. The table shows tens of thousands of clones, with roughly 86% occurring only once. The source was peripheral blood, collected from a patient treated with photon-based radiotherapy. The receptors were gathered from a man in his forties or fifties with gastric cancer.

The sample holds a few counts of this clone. The DNA for the CDR3 is TGTGCCAGCAGCTCGGACAGGATCGCCTACACCTTC. Amino acids: CASSSDRIAYTF. The V and J genes are TRBV11-2 and TRBJ1-2, with TRBD1 matching 7 bases. This CDR3 region has 12 residues. The V gene end was trimmed by 4 bases and the J gene end by 10 bases; junction bases not matched to a gene: 6. CDR1 SGHAT and CDR2 FQNNGV come from the germline V gene.

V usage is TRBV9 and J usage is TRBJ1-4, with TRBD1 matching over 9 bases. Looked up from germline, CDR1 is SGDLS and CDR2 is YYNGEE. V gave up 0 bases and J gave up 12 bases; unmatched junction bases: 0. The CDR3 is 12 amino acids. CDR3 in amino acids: CASSVGTGELFF. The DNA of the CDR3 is TGTGCCAGCAGCGTAGGGACAGGGGAACTGTTTTTT. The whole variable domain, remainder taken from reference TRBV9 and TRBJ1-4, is DSGVTQTPKHLITATGQRVTLRCSPRSGDLSVYWYQQSLDQGLQFLIQYYNGEERAKGNILERFSAQQFPDLHSELNLSSLELGDSALYFCASSVGTGELFFGSGTQLSVL.

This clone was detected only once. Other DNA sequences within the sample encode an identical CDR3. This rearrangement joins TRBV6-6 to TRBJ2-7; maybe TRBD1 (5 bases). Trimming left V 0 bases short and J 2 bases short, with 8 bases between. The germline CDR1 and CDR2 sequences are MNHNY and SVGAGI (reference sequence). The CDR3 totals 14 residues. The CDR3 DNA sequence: TGTGCCAGCAGTTACTCGGGCAGGGCCTACGAGCAGTACTTC. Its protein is CASSYSGRAYEQYF.

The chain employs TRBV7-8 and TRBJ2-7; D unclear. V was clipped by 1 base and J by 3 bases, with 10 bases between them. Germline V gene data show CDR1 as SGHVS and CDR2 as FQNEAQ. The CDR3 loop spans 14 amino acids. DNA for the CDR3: TGTGCCAGCAGCTTAGACCACCCCAACTACGAGCAGTACTTC. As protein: CASSLDHPNYEQYF.

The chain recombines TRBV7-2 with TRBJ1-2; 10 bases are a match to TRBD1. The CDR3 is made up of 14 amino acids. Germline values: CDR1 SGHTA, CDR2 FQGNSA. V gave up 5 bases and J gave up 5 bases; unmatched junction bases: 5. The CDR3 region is CASSPTGGPYGYTF. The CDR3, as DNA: TGTGCCAGCAGCCCGACAGGGGGCCCTTATGGCTACACCTTC.

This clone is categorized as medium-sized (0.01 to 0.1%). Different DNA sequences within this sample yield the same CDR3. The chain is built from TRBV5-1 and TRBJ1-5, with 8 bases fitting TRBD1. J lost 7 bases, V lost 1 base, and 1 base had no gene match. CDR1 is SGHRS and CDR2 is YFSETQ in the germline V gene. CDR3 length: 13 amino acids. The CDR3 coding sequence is TGCGCCAGCAGCTTGAACAGGGGGCAGCCCCAGCATTTT. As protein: CASSLNRGQPQHF. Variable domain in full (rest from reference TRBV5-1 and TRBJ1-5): KAGVTQTPRYLIKTRGQQVTLSCSPISGHRSVSWYQQTPGQGLQFLFEYFSETQRNKGNFPGRFSGRQFSNSRSEMNVSTLELGDSALYLCASSLNRGQPQHFGDGTRLSIL.

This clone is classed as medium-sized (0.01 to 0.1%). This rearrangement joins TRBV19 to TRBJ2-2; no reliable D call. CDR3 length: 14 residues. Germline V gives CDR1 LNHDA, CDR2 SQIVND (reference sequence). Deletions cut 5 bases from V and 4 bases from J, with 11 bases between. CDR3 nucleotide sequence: TGTGCCAGTAGTTTGAAACAGACCACCGGGGAGCTGTTTTTT. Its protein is CASSLKQTTGELFF.

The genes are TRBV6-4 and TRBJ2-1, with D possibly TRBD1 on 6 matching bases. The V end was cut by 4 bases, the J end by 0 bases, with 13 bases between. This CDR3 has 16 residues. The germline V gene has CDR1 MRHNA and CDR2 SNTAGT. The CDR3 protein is CASSANRVSSYNEQFF. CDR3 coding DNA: TGTGCCAGCAGTGCGAACAGGGTGAGCTCCTACAATGAGCAGTTCTTC.

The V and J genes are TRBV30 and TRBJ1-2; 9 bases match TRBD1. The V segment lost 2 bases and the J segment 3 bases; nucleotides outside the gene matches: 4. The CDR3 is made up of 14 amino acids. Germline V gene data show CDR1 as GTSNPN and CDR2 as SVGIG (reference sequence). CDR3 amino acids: CAWSMTGGYYGYTF. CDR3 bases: TGTGCCTGGAGTATGACAGGGGGGTACTATGGCTACACCTTC.

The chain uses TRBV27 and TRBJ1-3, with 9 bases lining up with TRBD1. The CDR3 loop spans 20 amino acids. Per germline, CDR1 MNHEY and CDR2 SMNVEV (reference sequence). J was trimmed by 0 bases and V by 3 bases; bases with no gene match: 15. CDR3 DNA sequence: TGTGCCAGCAGTTTGCCTTCAGGAATGGGACAGGGATTCTCTGGAAACACCATATATTTT. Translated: CASSLPSGMGQGFSGNTIYF.

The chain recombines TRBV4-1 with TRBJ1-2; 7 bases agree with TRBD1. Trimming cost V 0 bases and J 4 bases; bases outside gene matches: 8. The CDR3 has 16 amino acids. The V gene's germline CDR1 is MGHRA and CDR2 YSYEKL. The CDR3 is CASSQEYGAGGYGYTF. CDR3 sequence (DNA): TGCGCCAGCAGCCAAGAATATGGGGCAGGGGGCTATGGCTACACCTTC.

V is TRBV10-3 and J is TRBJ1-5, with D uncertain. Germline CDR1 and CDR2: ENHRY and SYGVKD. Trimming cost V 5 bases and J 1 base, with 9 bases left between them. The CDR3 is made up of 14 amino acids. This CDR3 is CAISQQRSNQPQHF. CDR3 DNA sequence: TGTGCCATCAGTCAACAGCGAAGCAATCAGCCCCAGCATTTT.

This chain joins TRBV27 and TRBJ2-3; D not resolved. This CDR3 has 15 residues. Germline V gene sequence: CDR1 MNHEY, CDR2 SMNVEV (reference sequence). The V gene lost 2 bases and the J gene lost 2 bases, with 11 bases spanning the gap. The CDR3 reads CASSLMWGSTDTQYF. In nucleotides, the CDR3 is TGTGCCAGCAGTTTAATGTGGGGTTCCACAGATACGCAGTATTTT.

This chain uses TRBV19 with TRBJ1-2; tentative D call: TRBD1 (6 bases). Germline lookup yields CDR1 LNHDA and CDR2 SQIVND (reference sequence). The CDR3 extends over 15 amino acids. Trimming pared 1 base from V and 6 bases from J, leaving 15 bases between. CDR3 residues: CASSIGGRGSDGYTF. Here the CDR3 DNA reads TGTGCCAGTAGTATAGGCGGCAGGGGATCTGATGGCTACACCTTC.

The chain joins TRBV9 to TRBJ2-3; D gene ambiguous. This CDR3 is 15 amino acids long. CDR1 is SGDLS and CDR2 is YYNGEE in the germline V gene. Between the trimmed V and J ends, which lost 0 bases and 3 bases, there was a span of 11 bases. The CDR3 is CASSVGLILTDTQYF. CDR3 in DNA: TGTGCCAGCAGCGTAGGACTGATACTTACAGATACGCAGTATTTT.

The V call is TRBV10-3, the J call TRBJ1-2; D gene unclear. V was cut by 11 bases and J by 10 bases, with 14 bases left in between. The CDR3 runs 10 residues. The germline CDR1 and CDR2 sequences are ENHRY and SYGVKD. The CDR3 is CAAGLEVYTF. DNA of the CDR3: TGTGCCGCCGGGTTGGAGGTCTACACCTTC.

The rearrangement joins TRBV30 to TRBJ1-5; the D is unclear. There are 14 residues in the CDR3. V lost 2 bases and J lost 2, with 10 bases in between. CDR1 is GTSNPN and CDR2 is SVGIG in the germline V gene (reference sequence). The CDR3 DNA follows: TGTGCCTGGAGTCCGGGGTTGGGCAATCAGCCCCAGCATTTT. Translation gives CAWSPGLGNQPQHF.

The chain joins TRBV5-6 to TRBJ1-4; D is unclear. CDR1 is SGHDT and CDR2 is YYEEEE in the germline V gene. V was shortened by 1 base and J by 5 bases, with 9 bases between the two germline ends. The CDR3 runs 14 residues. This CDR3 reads CASSLFGENEKLFF. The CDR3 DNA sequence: TGTGCCAGCAGCTTGTTCGGGGAGAATGAAAAACTGTTTTTT.

CDR3 nucleotides: TGTGCCAGCAGCTACCGACCGGCGGGGGTTGGTTCACCCCTCCACTTT. This encodes CASSYRPAGVGSPLHF. V usage is TRBV7-2 and J usage is TRBJ1-6; a weak D match, TRBD1 (5 bases). Trimming cost V 4 bases and J 9 bases, with 19 bases left between them. The germline CDR1 and CDR2 sequences are SGHTA and FQGNSA. The CDR3 spans 16 residues.

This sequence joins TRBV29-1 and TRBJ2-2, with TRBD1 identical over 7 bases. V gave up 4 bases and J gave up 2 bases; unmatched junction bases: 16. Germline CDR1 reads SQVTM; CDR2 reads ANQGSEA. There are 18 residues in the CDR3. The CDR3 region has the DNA TGCAGCGTTGGGGGAGCCTATAACAGGGGCACCAACACCGGGGAGCTGTTTTTT. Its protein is CSVGGAYNRGTNTGELFF.

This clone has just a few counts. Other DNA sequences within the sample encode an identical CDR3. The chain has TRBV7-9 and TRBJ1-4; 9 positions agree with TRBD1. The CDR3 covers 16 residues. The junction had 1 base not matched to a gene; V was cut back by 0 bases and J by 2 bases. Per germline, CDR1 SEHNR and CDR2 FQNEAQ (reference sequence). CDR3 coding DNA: TGTGCCAGCAGCTTAGCCGACAGGGGGACTAATGAAAAACTGTTTTTT. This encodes CASSLADRGTNEKLFF.

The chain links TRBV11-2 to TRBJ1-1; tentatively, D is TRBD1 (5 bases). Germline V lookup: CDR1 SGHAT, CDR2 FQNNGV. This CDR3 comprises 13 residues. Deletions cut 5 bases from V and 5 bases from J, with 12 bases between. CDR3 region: CASSASGGTEAFF. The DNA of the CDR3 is TGTGCCAGCAGCGCCTCCGGGGGTACTGAAGCTTTCTTT.

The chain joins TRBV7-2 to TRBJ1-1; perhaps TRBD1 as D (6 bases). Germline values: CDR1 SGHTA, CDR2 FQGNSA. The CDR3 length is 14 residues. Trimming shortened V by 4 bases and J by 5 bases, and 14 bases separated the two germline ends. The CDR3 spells CASSSVGGFTEAFF. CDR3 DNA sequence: TGTGCCAGCAGCTCGGTGGGGGGCTTTACTGAAGCTTTCTTT.

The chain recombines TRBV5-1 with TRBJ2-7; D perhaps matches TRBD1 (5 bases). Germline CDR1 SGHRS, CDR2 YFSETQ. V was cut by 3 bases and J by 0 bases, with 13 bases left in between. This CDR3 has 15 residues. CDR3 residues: CASSWVYRSSYEQYF. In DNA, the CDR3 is TGCGCCAGCAGCTGGGTTTACAGGAGCTCCTACGAGCAGTACTTC.

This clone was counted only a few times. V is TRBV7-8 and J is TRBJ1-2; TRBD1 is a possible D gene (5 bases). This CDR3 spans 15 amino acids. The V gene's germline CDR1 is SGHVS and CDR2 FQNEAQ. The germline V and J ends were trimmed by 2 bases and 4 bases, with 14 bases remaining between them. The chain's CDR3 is CASSLTRDETYGYTF. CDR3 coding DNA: TGTGCCAGCAGCTTAACGCGGGACGAAACCTATGGCTACACCTTC. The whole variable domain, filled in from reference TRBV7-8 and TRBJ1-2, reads GAGVSQSPRYKVAKRGQDVALRCDPISGHVSLFWYQQALGQGPEFLTYFQNEAQLDKSGLPSDRFFAERPEGSVSTLKIQRTQQEDSAVYLCASSLTRDETYGYTFGSGTRLTVV.

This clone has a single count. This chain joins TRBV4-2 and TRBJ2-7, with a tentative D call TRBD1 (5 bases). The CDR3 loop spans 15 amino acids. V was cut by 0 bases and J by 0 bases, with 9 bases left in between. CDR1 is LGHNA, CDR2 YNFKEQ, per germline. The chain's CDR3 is CASSQETGSSYEQYF. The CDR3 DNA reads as TGTGCCAGCAGCCAAGAAACAGGCAGCTCCTACGAGCAGTACTTC.

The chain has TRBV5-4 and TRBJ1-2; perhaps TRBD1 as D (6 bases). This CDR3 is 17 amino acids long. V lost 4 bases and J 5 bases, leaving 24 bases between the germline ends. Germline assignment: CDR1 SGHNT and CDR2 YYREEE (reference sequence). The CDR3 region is CASSRGGAGVLYYGYTF. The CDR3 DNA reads TGTGCCAGCAGCCGGGGCGGTGCAGGGGTGCTATATTATGGCTACACCTTC.